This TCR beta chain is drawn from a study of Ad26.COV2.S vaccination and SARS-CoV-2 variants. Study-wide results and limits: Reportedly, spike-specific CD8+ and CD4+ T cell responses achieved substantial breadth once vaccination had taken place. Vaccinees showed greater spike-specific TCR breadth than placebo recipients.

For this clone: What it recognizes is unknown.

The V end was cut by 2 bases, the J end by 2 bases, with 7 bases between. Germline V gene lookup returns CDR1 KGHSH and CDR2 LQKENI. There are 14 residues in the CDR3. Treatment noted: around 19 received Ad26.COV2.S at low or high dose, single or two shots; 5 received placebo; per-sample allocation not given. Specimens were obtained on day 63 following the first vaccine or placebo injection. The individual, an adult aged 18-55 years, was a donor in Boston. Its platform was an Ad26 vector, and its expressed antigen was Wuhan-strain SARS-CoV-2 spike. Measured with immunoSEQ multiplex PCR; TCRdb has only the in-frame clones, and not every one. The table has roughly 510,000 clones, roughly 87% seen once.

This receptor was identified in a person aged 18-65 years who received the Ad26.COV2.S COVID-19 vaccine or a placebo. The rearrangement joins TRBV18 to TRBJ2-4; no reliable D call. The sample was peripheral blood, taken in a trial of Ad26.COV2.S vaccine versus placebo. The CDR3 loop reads CASSPLGSKNIQYF. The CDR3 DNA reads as TGTGCCAGCTCACCATTGGGTTCCAAAAACATTCAGTACTTC.